The clone carrying this T cell receptor (beta chain) came up a few times. Its antigen is still unknown. Drawing of peripheral blood yielded about 9.6 milliliters from each donor. Total RNA extraction produced at least 5.5 micrograms (per sample) for the study. The use of a sample-barcoded 5' primer and a J-beta primer mix characterized a second PCR of about 7 to 12 cycles. TCRdb reprocessed the 5' RACE reads via MiXCR and lists one record per CDR3 protein. The sample lists 650,000 to 1,000,000 distinct CDR3 sequences; around 36% were seen once. This entry is derived from a study of blood T cells in healthy people across ages. Study-level points and caveats: Getting older went along with TCR beta diversity per million T cells dropping roughly linearly.

Trimming pared 0 bases from V and 6 bases from J, leaving 13 bases between. There are 15 residues in the CDR3. Germline CDR1 MNHEY, CDR2 SVGAGI. The sequence was collected from a man in his late teens or twenties in good health. The sample was blood. The chain uses TRBV6-5 and TRBJ2-3; D gene ambiguous. The CDR3 protein is CASSYSSLPVDTQYF. In DNA, the CDR3 is TGTGCCAGCAGTTACTCGTCTCTACCCGTGGATACGCAGTATTTT.